This TCR beta chain was found in a study of technical replicates of blood from a few donors. The method was immunoSEQ multiplex PCR; TCRdb's version includes in-frame clones alone and lacks a portion of them. The sample lists 100,000 or so clones, around 96% occurring once. The CDR3 length is 13 residues. From germline, CDR1 is SGHTA and CDR2 FQGTGA. Unmatched junction bases numbered 3, after V lost 5 bases and J lost 5 bases. This receptor was identified in a human donor in good health. V and J are TRBV7-3 and TRBJ2-3; TRBD2 matches 8 bases. The sequenced material came from T cells isolated from PBMCs. The CDR3 reads CASSPAGGDTQYF. The DNA of the CDR3 is TGTGCCAGCAGCCCCGCGGGGGGAGATACGCAGTATTTT.